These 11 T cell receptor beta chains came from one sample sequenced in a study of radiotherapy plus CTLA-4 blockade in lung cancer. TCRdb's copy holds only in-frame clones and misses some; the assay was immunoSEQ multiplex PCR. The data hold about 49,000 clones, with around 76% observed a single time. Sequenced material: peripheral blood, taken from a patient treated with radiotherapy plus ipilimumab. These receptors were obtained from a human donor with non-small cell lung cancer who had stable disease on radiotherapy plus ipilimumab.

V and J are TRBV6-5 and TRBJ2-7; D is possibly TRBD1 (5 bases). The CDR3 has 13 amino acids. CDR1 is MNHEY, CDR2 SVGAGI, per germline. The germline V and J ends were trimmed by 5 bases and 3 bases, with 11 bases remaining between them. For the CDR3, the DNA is TGTGCCAGCAGTGAAGACAGCTTCTACGAGCAGTACGTC. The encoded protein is CASSEDSFYEQYV.

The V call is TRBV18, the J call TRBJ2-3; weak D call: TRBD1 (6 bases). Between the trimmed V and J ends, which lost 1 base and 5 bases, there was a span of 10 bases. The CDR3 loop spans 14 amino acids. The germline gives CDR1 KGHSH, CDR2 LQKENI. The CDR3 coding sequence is TGTGCCAGCTCACCACGGACAGTAAGAGATACGCAGTATTTT. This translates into CASSPRTVRDTQYF.

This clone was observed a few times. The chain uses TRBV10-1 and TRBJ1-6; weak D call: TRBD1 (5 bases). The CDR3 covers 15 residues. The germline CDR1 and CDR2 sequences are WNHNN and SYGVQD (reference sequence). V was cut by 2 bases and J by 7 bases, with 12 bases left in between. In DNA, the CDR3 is TGCGCCAGCAGTGAGGGGCGTGGGGGGAATTCACCCCTCCACTTT. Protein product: CASSEGRGGNSPLHF.

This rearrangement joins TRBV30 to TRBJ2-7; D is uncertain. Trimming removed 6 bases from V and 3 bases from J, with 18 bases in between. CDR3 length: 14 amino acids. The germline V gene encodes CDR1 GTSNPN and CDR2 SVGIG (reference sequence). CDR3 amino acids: CACSLSPGDYEQYF. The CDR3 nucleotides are TGTGCCTGTAGCCTTTCTCCAGGAGACTACGAGCAGTACTTC. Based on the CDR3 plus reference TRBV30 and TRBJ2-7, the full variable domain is SQTIHQWPATLVQPVGSPLSLECTVEGTSNPNLYWYRQAAGRGLQLLFYSVGIGQISSEVPQNLSASRPQDRQFILSSKKLLLSDSGFYLCACSLSPGDYEQYFGPGTRLTVT.

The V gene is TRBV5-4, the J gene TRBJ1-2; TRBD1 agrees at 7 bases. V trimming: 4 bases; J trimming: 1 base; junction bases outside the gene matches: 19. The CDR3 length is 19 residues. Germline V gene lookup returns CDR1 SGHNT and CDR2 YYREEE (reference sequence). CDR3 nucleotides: TGTGCCAGCAGCCTCCTAGCCCCCCTTGCGGGACAGCATAACTATGGCTACACCTTC. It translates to CASSLLAPLAGQHNYGYTF.

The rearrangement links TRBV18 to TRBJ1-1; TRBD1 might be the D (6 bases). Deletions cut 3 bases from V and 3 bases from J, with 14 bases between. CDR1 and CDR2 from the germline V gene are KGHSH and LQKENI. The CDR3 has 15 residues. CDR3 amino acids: CASSPGRGRDTEAFF. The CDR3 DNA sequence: TGTGCCAGCTCACCTGGACGGGGGCGGGACACTGAAGCTTTCTTT.

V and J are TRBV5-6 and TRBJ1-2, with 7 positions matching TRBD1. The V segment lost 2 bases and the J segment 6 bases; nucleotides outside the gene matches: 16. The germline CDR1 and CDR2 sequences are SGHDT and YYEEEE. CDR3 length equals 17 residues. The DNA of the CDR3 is TGTGCCAGCAGCTTTCGTCGGGTGGGAGGGGGCGAAGATGGCTACACCTTC. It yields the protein CASSFRRVGGGEDGYTF.

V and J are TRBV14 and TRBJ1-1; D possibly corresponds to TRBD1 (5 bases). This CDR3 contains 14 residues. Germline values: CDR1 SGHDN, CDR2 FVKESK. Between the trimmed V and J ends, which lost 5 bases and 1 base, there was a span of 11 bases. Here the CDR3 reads CASSIHGGNTEAFF. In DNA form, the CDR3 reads TGTGCCAGCAGCATCCACGGGGGGAACACTGAAGCTTTCTTT.

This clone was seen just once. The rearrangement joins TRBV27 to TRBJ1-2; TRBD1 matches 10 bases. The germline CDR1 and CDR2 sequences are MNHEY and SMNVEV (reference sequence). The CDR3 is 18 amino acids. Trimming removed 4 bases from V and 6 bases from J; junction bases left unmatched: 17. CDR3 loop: CASSSHLIPRDRGDGYTF. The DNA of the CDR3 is TGTGCCAGCAGTTCTCACTTAATCCCCCGGGACAGGGGAGATGGCTACACCTTC.

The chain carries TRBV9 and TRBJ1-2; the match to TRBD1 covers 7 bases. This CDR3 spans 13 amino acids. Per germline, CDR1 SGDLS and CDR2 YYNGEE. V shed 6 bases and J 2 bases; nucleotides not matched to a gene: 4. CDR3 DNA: TGTGCCAGCACATTGACAGGGAACTATGGCTACACCTTC. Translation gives CASTLTGNYGYTF.

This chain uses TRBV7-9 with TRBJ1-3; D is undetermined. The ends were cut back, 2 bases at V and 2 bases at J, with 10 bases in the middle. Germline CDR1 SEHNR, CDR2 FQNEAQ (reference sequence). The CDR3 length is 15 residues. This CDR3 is CASSLLGRTGNTIYF. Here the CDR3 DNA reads TGTGCCAGCAGCTTACTCGGGAGAACTGGAAACACCATATATTTT.